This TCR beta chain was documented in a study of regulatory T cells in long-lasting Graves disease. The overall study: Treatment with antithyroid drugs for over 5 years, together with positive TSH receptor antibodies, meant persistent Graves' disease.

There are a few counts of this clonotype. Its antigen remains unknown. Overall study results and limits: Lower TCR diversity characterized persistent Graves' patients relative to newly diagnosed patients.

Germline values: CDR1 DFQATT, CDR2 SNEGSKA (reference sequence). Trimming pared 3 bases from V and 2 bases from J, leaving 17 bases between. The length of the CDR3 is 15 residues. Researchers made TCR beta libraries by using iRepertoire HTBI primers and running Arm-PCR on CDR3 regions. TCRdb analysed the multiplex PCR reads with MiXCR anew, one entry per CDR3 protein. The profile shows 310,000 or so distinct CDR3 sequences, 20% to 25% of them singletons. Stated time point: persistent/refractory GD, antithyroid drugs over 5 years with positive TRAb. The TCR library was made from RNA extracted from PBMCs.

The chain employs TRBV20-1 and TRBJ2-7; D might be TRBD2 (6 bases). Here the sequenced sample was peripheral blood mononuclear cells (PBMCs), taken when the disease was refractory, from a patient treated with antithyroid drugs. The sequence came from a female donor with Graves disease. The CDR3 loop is CSASLQTSIPYEQYF. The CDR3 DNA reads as TGCAGTGCTAGCCTCCAAACTAGCATCCCCTACGAGCAGTACTTC.